Sequencing of this TCR beta chain was carried out in a study of glioma-infiltrating T cells after dendritic cell vaccination. Sequencing was performed with immunoSEQ multiplex PCR; in TCRdb, only in-frame clones are kept and a portion is missing. Among about 95,000 clones listed, more than 75% were seen once. Trimming cost V 0 bases and J 6 bases, with 18 bases left between them. The CDR3 has 16 amino acids. Germline assignment: CDR1 SGHRS and CDR2 YFSETQ. The genes are TRBV5-1 and TRBJ1-1; D ambiguous. This material consisted of blood, taken before dendritic cell vaccination. This TCR derives from a human donor with glioblastoma. The CDR3 here is CASSLVGREGRAEAFF. The CDR3 DNA is TGCGCCAGCAGCTTGGTCGGGAGGGAAGGTAGGGCTGAAGCTTTCTTT.